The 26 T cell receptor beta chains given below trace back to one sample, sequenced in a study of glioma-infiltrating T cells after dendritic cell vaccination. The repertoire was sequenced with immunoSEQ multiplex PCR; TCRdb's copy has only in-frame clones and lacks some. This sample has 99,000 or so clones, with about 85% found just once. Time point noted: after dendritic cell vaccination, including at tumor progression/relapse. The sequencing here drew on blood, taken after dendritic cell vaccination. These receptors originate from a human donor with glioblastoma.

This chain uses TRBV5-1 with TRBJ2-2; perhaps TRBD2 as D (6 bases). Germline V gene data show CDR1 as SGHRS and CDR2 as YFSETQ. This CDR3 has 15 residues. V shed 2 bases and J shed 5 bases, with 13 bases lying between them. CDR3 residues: CASSFRASDTGELFF. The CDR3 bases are TGCGCCAGCAGCTTCCGAGCTAGCGATACCGGGGAGCTGTTTTTT.

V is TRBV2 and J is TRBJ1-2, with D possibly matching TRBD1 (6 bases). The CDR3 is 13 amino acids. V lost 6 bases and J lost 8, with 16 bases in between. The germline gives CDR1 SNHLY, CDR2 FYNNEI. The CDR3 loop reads CASSTGNTGGYTF. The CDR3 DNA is TGTGCCAGCAGCACAGGGAACACTGGCGGCTACACCTTC. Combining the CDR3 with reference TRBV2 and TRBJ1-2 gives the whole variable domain EPEVTQTPSHQVTQMGQEVILRCVPISNHLYFYWYRQILGQKVEFLVSFYNNEISEKSEIFDDQFSVERPDGSNFTLKIRSTKLEDSAMYFCASSTGNTGGYTFGSGTRLTVV.

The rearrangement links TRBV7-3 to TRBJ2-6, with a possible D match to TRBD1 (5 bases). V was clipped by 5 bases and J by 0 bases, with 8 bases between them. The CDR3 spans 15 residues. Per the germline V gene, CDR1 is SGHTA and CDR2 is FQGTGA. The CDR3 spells CASSLDSSGANVLTF. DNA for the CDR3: TGTGCCAGCAGCCTTGACAGCTCTGGGGCCAACGTCCTGACTTTC. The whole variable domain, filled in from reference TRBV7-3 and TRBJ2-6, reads GAGVSQTPSNKVTEKGKYVELRCDPISGHTALYWYRQSLGQGPEFLIYFQGTGAADDSGLPNDRFFAVRPEGSVSTLKIQRTERGDSAVYLCASSLDSSGANVLTFGAGSRLTVL.

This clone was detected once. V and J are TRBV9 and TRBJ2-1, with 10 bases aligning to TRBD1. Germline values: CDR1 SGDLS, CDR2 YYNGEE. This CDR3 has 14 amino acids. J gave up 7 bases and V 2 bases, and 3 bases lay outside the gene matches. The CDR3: CASSVDRGGNEQFF. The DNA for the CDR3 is TGTGCCAGCAGCGTGGACAGGGGGGGGAATGAGCAGTTCTTC.

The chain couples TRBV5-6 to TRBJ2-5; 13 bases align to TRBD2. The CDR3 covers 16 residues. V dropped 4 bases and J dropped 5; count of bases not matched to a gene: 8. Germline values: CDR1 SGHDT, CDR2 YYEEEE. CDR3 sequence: CASSTTSGGAAETQYF. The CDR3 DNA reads TGTGCCAGCAGCACTACTAGCGGGGGGGCCGCGGAGACCCAGTACTTC.

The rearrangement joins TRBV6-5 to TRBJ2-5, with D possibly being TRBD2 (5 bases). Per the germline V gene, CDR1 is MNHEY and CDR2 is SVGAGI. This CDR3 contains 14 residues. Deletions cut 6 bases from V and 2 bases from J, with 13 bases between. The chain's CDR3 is CASSSTGIQETQYF. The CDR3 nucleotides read TGTGCCAGCAGCTCCACCGGGATACAAGAGACCCAGTACTTC.

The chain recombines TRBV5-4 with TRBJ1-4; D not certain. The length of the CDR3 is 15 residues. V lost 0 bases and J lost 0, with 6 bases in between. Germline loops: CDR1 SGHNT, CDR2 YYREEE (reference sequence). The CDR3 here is CASSLGASTNEKLFF. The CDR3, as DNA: TGTGCCAGCAGCTTGGGGGCTTCAACTAATGAAAAACTGTTTTTT.

CDR3 amino acids: CASSFLQGHNSPLHF. The CDR3 DNA sequence: TGTGCCAGCAGCTTTCTACAGGGGCATAATTCACCCCTCCACTTT. V is TRBV7-9 and J is TRBJ1-6; TRBD1 matches 7 bases. Germline CDR1 SEHNR, CDR2 FQNEAQ (reference sequence). V lost 3 bases and J lost 5; bases outside the gene matches: 4. This CDR3 comprises 15 residues.

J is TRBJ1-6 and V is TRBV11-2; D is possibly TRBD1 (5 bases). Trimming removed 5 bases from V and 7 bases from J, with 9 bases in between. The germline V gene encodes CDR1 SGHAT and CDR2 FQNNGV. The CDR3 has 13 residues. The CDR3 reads CASSPAGNSPLHF. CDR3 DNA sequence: TGTGCCAGCAGCCCAGCAGGGAATTCACCCCTCCACTTT.

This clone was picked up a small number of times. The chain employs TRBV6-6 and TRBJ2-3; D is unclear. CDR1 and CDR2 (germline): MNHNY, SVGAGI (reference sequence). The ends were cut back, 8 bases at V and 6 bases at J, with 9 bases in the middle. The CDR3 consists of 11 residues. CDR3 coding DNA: TGTGCCAGCTCCACTACGGATACGCAGTATTTT. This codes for CASSTTDTQYF.

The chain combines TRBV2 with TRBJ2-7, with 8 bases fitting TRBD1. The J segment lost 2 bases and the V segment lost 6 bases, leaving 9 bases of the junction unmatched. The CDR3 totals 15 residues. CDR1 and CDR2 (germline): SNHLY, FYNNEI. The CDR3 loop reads CASSLTGDKPYEQYF. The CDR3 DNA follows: TGTGCCAGCAGCCTGACAGGGGACAAACCCTACGAGCAGTACTTC.

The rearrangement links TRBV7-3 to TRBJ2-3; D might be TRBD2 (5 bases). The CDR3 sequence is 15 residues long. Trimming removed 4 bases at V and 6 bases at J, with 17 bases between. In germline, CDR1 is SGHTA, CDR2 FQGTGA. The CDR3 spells CASSSTGSYMDTQYF. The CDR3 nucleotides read TGTGCCAGCAGCTCCACGGGATCCTACATGGATACGCAGTATTTT.

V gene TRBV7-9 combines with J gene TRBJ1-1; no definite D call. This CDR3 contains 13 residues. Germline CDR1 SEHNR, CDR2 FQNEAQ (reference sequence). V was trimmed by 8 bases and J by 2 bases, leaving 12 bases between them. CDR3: CASGLSLNTEAFF. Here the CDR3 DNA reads TGTGCCAGCGGCCTCTCCTTAAACACTGAAGCTTTCTTT.

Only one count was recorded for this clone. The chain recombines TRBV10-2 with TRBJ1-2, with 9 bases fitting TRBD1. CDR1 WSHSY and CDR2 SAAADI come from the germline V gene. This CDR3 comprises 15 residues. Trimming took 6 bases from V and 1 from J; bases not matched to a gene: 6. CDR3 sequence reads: CASRDWTGDNYGYTF. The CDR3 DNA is TGCGCCAGCAGGGACTGGACAGGGGATAACTATGGCTACACCTTC.

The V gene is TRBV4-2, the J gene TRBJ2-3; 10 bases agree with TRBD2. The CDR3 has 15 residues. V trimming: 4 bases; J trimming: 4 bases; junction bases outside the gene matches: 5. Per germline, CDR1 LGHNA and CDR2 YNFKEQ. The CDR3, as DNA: TGTGCCAGCAGCCGTGAGCGGGGGGGCCCAGATACGCAGTATTTT. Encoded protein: CASSRERGGPDTQYF.

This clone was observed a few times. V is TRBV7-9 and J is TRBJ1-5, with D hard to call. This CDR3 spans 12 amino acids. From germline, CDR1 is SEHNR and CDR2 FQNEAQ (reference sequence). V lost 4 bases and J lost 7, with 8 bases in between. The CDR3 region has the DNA TGTGCCAGCAGCTCCGGGGTGCAGCCCCAGCATTTT. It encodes CASSSGVQPQHF.

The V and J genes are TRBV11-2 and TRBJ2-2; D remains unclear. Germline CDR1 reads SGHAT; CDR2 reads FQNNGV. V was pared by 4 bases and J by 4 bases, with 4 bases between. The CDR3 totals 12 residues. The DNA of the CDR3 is TGTGCCAGCAGCTCTTTCACCGGGGAGCTGTTTTTT. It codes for CASSSFTGELFF.

CDR3 nucleotides: TGTGCCAGCAAGTGGCGGACTAAAACCTCCTACGAGCAGTACTTC. Amino acids: CASKWRTKTSYEQYF. The chain uses TRBV2 and TRBJ2-7, with a weak D call TRBD2 (6 bases). Germline V gives CDR1 SNHLY, CDR2 FYNNEI. CDR3 size: 15 residues. V gave up 7 bases and J gave up 0 bases, with 16 bases separating them.

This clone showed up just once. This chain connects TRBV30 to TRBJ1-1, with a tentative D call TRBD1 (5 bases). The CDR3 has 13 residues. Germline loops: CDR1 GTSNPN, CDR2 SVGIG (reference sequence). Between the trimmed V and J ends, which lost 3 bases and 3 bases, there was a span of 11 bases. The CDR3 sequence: CAWREGLDTEAFF. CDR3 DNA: TGTGCCTGGAGGGAGGGGCTGGACACTGAAGCTTTCTTT. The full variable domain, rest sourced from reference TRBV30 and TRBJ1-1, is SQTIHQWPATLVQPVGSPLSLECTVEGTSNPNLYWYRQAAGRGLQLLFYSVGIGQISSEVPQNLSASRPQDRQFILSSKKLLLSDSGFYLCAWREGLDTEAFFGQGTRLTVV.

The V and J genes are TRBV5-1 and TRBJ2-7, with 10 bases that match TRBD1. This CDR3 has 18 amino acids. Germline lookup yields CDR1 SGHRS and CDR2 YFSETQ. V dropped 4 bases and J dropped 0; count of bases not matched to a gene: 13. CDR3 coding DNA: TGCGCCAGCAGCAAGAATCTTCCCGGGACAGGGGACTCCTACGAGCAGTACTTC. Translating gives CASSKNLPGTGDSYEQYF. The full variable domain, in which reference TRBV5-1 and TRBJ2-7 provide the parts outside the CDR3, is KAGVTQTPRYLIKTRGQQVTLSCSPISGHRSVSWYQQTPGQGLQFLFEYFSETQRNKGNFPGRFSGRQFSNSRSEMNVSTLELGDSALYLCASSKNLPGTGDSYEQYFGPGTRLTVT.

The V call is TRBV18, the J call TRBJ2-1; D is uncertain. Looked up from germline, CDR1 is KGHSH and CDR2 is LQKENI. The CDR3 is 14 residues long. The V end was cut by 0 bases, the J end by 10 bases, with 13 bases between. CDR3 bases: TGTGCCAGCTCACCACCATCTAGGCCTGACGAGCAGTTCTTC. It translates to CASSPPSRPDEQFF.

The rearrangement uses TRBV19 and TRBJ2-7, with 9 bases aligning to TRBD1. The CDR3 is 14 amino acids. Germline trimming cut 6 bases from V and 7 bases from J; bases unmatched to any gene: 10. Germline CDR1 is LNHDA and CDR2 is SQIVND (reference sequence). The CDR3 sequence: CASRDVQGANEQYF. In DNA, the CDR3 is TGTGCCAGTAGGGACGTACAGGGGGCGAATGAGCAGTACTTC.

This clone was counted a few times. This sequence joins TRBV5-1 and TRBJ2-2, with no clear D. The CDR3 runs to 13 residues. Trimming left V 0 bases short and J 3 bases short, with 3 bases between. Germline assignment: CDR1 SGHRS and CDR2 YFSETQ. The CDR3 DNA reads TGCGCCAGCAGCTTGGCGGACACCGGGGAGCTGTTTTTT. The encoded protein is CASSLADTGELFF.

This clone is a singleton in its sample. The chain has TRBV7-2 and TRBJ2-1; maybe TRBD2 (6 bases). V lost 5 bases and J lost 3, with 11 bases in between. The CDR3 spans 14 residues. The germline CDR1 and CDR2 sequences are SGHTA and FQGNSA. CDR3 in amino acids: CASSLEDYYNEQFF. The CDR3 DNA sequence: TGTGCCAGCAGCCTCGAGGACTACTACAATGAGCAGTTCTTC.

The CDR3 is CASSPGLNYGYTF. For the CDR3, the DNA is TGTGCCAGCAGTCCAGGGTTAAACTATGGCTACACCTTC. The chain joins TRBV6-6 to TRBJ1-2, with TRBD1 as a possible D gene (5 bases). This CDR3 is built from 13 residues. V shed 5 bases and J shed 2 bases, with 9 bases lying between them. In germline, CDR1 is MNHNY, CDR2 SVGAGI (reference sequence).

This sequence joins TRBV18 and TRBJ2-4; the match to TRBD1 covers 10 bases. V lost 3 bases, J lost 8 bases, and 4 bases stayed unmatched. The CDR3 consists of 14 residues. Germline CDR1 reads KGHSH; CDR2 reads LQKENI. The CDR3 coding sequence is TGTGCCAGCTCACCGGGACAGGGGAGGGACATTCAGTACTTC. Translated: CASSPGQGRDIQYF.